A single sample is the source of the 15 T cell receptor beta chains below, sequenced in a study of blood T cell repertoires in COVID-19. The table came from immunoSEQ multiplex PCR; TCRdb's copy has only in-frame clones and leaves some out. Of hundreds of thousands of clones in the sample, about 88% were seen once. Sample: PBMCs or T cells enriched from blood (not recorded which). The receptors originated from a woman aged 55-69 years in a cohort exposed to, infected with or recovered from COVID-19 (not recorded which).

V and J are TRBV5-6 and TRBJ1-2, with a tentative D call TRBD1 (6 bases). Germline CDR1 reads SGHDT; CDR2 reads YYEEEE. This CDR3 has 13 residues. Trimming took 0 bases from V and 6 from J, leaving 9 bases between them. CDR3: CASSLGTVDGYTF. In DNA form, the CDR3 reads TGTGCCAGCAGCTTGGGGACAGTTGATGGCTACACCTTC. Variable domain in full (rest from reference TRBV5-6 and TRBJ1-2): DAGVTQSPTHLIKTRGQQVTLRCSPKSGHDTVSWYQQALGQGPQFIFQYYEEEERQRGNFPDRFSGHQFPNYSSELNVNALLLGDSALYLCASSLGTVDGYTFGSGTRLTVV.

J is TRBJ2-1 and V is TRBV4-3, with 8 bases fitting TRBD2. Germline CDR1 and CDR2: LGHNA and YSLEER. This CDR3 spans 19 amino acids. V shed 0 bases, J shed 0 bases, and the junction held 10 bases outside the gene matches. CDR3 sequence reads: CASSQERASGPSSYNEQFF. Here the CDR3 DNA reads TGCGCCAGCAGCCAAGAAAGGGCTAGCGGGCCCAGCTCCTACAATGAGCAGTTCTTC.

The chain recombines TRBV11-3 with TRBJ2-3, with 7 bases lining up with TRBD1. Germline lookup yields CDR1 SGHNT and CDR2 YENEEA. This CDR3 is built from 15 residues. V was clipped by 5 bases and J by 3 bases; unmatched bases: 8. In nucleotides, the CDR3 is TGTGCCAGCAGCCGACAGGGCAGAGATACAGATACGCAGTATTTT. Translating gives CASSRQGRDTDTQYF.

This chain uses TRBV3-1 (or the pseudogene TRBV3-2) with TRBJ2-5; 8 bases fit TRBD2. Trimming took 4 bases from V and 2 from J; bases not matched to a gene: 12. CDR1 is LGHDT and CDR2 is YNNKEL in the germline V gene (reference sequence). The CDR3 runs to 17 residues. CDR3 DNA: TGTGCCAGCAGCCCAGGCATAAGCGGGAGCTTTCAAGAGACCCAGTACTTC. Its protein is CASSPGISGSFQETQYF.

The CDR3 DNA follows: TGTGCCAGCAGCTTAGATAGGCCGGGGGGGAACACTGAAGCTTTCTTT. It yields the protein CASSLDRPGGNTEAFF. The chain uses TRBV7-9 and TRBJ1-1; possible D gene TRBD1, 5 bases. The CDR3 runs 16 residues. CDR1 is SEHNR, CDR2 FQNEAQ, per germline (reference sequence). Trimming shortened V by 1 base and J by 1 base, and 13 bases separated the two germline ends.

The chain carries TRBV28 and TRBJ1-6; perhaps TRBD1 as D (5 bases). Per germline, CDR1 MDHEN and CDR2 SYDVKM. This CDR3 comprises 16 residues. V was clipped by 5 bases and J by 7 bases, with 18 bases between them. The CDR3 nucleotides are TGTGCCAGCAGTCCCTCGAGGACAATTGAGAATTCACCCCTCCACTTT. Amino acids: CASSPSRTIENSPLHF.

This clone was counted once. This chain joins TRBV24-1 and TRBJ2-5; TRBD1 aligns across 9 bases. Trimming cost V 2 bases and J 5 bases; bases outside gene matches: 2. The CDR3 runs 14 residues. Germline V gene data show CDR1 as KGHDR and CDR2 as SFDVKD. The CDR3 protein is CATSDSDRGETQYF. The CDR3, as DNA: TGTGCCACCAGTGATTCCGACAGGGGGGAGACCCAGTACTTC.

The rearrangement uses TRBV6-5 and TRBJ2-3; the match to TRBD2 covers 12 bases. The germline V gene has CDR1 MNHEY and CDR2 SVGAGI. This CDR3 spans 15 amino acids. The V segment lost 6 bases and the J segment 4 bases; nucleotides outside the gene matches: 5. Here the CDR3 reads CASSLAGGEADTQYF. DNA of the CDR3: TGTGCCAGCAGCCTAGCGGGAGGGGAGGCAGATACGCAGTATTTT.

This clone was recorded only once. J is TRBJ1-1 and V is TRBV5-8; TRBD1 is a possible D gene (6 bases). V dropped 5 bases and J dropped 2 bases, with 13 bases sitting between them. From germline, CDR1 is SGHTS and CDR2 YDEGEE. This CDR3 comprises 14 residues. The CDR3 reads CASSRGGANTEAFF. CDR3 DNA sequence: TGTGCCAGCAGTCGGGGGGGGGCCAACACTGAAGCTTTCTTT.

DNA of the CDR3: TGTGCCAGCAGCCCCGGGGGGAGCGTCAATGAGCAGTTCTTC. Residues: CASSPGGSVNEQFF. J is TRBJ2-1 and V is TRBV11-3; 7 positions match TRBD2. Germline V CDR1 and CDR2: SGHNT, YENEEA. Trimming took 5 bases from V and 6 from J; bases not matched to a gene: 7. The CDR3 is made up of 14 amino acids.

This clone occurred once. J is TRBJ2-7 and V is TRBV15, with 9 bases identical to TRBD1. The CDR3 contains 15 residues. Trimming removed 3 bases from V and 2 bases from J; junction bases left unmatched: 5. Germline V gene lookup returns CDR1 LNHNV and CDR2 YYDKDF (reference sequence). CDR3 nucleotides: TGTGCCACCAGCAGGGGACAGGGTGTGACCTACGAGCAGTACTTC. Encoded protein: CATSRGQGVTYEQYF.

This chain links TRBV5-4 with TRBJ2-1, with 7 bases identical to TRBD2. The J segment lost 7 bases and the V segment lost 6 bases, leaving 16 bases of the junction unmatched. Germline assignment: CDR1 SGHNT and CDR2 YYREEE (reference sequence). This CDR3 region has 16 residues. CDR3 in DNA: TGTGCCAGCATTGCGGGGGATGCTAGGTATCGGAATGAGCAGTTCTTC. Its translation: CASIAGDARYRNEQFF.

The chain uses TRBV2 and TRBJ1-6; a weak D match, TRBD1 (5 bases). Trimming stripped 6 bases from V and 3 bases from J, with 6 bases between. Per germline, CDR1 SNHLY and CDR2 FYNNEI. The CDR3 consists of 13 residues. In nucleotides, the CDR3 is TGTGCCAGCAGGACAGACTATAATTCACCCCTCCACTTT. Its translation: CASRTDYNSPLHF.

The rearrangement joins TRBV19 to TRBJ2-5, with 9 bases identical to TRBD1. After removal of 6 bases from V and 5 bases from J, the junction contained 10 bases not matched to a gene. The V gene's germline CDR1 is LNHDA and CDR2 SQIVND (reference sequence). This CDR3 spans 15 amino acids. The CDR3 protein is CASSPTGGLRETQYF. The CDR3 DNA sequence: TGTGCCAGTAGCCCGACAGGGGGACTTAGGGAGACCCAGTACTTC.

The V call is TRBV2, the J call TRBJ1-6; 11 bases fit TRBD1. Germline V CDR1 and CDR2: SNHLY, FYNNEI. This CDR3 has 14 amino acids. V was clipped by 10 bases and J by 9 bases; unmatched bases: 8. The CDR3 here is CATAGTGGSSPLHF. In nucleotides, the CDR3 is TGTGCCACCGCGGGGACAGGGGGTAGTTCACCCCTCCACTTT.